A selection of T cell receptor beta chains follows, all from one sample in a study of kidney transplant recipient with SARS-CoV-2 infection. From the reads, TCRdb called clonotypes with MiXCR, one entry per CDR3 protein. This sample has 250,000 or so distinct CDR3 sequences; less than 35% occur once, and the top ten carry roughly 7%. The sample in question was a blood sample, obtained at baseline and on day 111 from a kidney transplant recipient. The source of these receptors is a young adult male patient who had COVID-19 and was a kidney transplant recipient. Some T cells could come from the graft donor. The CDR3 runs from the conserved cysteine through the conserved F or W. Rows may omit the clone size; those that give it use once, few, many or a size class.

size: many
V: TRBV2
CDR3: CASAARNYGYTF

size: many
V: TRBV6-5
CDR3: CASRQTTGAKNIQYF

size: many
V: TRBV24-1
CDR3: CATSLQGGNQPQHF

size: many
V: TRBV7-4
CDR3: CASSHQTSARKTYGYTF

size: many
V: TRBV28
CDR3: CASNPTGLGRGPQHF

size: many
V: TRBV3-1
CDR3: CASSPEGPISFSETQYF

size: many
V: TRBV10-2
CDR3: CASSCSCTSRKTYGYTF

size: many
V: TRBV4-1
CDR3: CASSQDLRQETQYF

size: many
V: TRBV20-1
CDR3: CSASPRQGYNSPLHF

size: few
V: TRBV5-4
CDR3: CASEVRVPGKTYGYTF

size: many
V: TRBV5-1
CDR3: CASPRQSVRKTYGYTF

size: many
V: TRBV11-3
CDR3: CASSGLAGDEQYF

size: many
V: TRBV7-6
CDR3: CASSRGQGGFNTEAFF

size: many
V: TRBV6-8
CDR3: CASSVASRSRKTYGYTF

size: NA
V: TRBV9
CDR3: CANSGYRGPNYGYTF

size: NA
V: TRBV5-4
CDR3: CASSLGTNPPLHF

size: many
V: TRBV27
CDR3: CATSSGTANSPLHF

size: many
V: TRBV27
CDR3: CASSLRGQLNYGYTF

size: many
V: TRBV3-1
CDR3: CASSVTHPISGLTGELFF

size: many
V: TRBV6-8
CDR3: CASSSEPRSRKTYGYTF

size: many
V: TRBV28
CDR3: CASSLDSQEQETQYF

size: many
V: TRBV2
CDR3: CASRNPVTAGEKLFF

size: NA
V: TRBV28
CDR3: CASSPRPNSYEQYF

size: many
V: TRBV29-1
CDR3: CSVTGLTEAFF

size: NA
V: TRBV8-2
CDR3: CGSTLSDSRKTYGYTF

size: many
V: TRBV7-2
CDR3: CASSLRRPSGRLSYEQYF

size: few
V: TRBV6-2/TRBV6-3
CDR3: CASSKTSEGNEQFF

size: few
V: TRBV30
CDR3: CAWSEGAGGETQYF

size: many
V: TRBV28
CDR3: CASSLVYNEQFF

size: NA
V: TRBV5-1
CDR3: CASSLEGQLYNEQFF

size: many
V: TRBV6-4
CDR3: CASSSSISHGKTYGYTF

size: many
V: TRBV7-9
CDR3: CASSSRDREATEAFF

size: NA
V: TRBV12-3/TRBV12-4
CDR3: CASSVHNSFRKAYGYTF

size: many
V: TRBV27
CDR3: CASSPEGKTVPEAFF

size: many
V: TRBV3-1
CDR3: CASSIFTPISGLTGELFF

size: many
V: TRBV9
CDR3: CASSEGQGVAYEQYF

size: many
V: TRBV4-2
CDR3: CASSPGEPYSGNTIYF

size: many
V: TRBV10-2
CDR3: CASSSDSGSSGTQYF

size: many
V: TRBV20-1
CDR3: CSAPRTGNEQFF

size: NA
V: TRBV7-3
CDR3: CAGSSGQGVTGANVLTF

size: many
V: TRBV11-2
CDR3: CASIVLYRVYEQYF